This TCR beta chain was documented in a study of ipilimumab plus nivolumab after autologous stem cell transplantation. Study-level information: Median doses per patient: a few ipilimumab, roughly 8 nivolumab.

Assay: immunoSEQ multiplex PCR; the TCRdb copy retains only in-frame clones and omits some. The sample lists 17,000 or so clones, around four fifths occurring once. Starting 14 to 28 days after autologous transplant, ipilimumab 1 mg/kg was given. Patients got 3 mg/kg IV nivolumab weeks 1, 4, 7, 10, then biweekly through week 26. This material consisted of PBMCs, taken in a trial of ipilimumab plus nivolumab as post-transplant consolidation. This clonotype was obtained from a male donor with diffuse large B-cell lymphoma.

CDR3 coding DNA: TGTGCCAGTAGTATTTTGTCGGGAGGGCATAGCACAGATACGCAGTATTTT. It is translated as CASSILSGGHSTDTQYF. The V call is TRBV19, the J call TRBJ2-3, with 8 positions matching TRBD2. Unmatched junction bases numbered 8, after V lost 3 bases and J lost 0 bases. CDR1 and CDR2 (germline): LNHDA, SQIVND (reference sequence). The CDR3 extends over 17 amino acids.